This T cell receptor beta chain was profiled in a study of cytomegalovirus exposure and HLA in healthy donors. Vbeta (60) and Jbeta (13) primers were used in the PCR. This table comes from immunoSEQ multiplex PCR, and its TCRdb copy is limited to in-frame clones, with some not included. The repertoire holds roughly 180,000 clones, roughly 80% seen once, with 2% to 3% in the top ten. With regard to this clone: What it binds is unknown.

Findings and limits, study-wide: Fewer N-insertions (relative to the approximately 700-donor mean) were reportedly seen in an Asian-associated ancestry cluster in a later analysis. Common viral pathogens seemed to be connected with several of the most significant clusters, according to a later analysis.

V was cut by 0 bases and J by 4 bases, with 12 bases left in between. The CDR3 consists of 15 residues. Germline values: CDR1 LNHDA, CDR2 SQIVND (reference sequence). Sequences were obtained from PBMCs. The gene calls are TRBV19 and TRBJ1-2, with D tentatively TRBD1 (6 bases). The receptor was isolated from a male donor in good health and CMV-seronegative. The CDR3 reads CASSIDQLGAYGYTF. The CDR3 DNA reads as TGTGCCAGTAGTATAGATCAGCTGGGGGCCTATGGCTACACCTTC.